This T cell receptor (beta chain) was documented in a study of T cell responses to AZD1222 COVID-19 vaccine. Germline V gene lookup returns CDR1 SGHTA and CDR2 FQGNSA. Trimming at V came to 0 bases and at J to 1 base, leaving 10 bases not matched to a gene. The CDR3 extends over 20 amino acids. General study points: Repertoires were collected only later (after the peak T cell response had occurred). Spike-specific TCR breadth and depth grew following two AZD1222 doses.

In the case of this clone: Its matching antigen is unknown.

Measured with immunoSEQ multiplex PCR; TCRdb has only the in-frame clones, and not every one. The sample lists under 50,000 clones; 75% to 90% were seen once. The TCR comes from an adult who received the AZD1222 COVID-19 vaccine. The input for sequencing was peripheral blood, taken 28 days after the second AZD1222 dose. The V and J genes are TRBV7-2 and TRBJ2-3; 13 bases fit TRBD2. The CDR3 loop is CASSLARLPTSGRRTDTQYF. In DNA, the CDR3 is TGTGCCAGCAGCTTAGCGCGCCTCCCGACTAGCGGGAGGCGCACAGATACGCAGTATTTT. Using reference TRBV7-2 and TRBJ2-3 for the parts outside the CDR3, the full variable domain is GAGVSQSPSNKVTEKGKDVELRCDPISGHTALYWYRQSLGQGLEFLIYFQGNSAPDKSGLPSDRFSAERTGGSVSTLTIQRTQQEDSAVYLCASSLARLPTSGRRTDTQYFGPGTRLTVL.